This note documents a single T cell receptor (beta chain) sequence. As yet, its antigen is unknown. This record comes from a study of tumor and adjacent non-tumor tissue in lung cancer. Whole-study context: Patients were aged roughly 30 to 76, fewer than twelve men and about 5 women, stage I to III.

V was clipped by 0 bases and J by 6 bases, with 9 bases between them. The CDR3 covers 14 residues. Germline values: CDR1 MNHEY, CDR2 SVGAGI. TCRbeta libraries were built with three rounds of nested PCR, modified from ARM-PCR. TCRdb fed the multiplex PCR reads into MiXCR, producing one record per CDR3 protein. The sample shows fewer than 90,000 distinct CDR3 sequences, under 80% of them seen only once. No cell sorting was done before RNA was extracted from the tissue. This non-tumor lung sample came from over 3 cm beyond the tumor edge. General study points: Tumor TCR diversity, when higher, was linked to shorter survival. Top 100 clones took a larger repertoire share in normal lung. Compared with tumor, normal lung showed significantly lower TCR diversity.

Sequencing used distant non-tumor lung tissue. The TCR sequence derives from a woman between 45 and 60 years old with non-small cell lung cancer. This chain joins TRBV6-5 and TRBJ2-1; D remains unclear. This chain's CDR3 is CASSYSGVSNEQFF. The CDR3 coding sequence is TGTGCCAGCAGTTACTCTGGGGTTAGCAATGAGCAGTTCTTC.